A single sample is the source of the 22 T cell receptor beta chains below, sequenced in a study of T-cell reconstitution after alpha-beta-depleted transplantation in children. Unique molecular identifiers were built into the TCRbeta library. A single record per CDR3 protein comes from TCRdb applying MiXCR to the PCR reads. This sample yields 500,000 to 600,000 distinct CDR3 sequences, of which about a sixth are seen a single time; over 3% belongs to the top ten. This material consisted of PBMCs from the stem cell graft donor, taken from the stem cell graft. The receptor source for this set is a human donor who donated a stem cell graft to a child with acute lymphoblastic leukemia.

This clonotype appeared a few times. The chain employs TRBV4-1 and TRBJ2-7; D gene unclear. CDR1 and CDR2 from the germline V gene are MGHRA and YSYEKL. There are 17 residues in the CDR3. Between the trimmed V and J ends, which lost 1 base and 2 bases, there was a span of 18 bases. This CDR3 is CASSQGSAGSATYEQYF. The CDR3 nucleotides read TGCGCCAGCAGCCAAGGATCGGCCGGCAGCGCGACCTACGAGCAGTACTTC.

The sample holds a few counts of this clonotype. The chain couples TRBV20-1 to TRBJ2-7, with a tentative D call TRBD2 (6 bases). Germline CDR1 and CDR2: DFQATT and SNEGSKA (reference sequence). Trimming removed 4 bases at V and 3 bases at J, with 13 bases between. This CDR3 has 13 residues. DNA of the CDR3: TGCAGTGCTACCCTGGCGGGGCTCTACGAGCAGTACTTC. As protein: CSATLAGLYEQYF.

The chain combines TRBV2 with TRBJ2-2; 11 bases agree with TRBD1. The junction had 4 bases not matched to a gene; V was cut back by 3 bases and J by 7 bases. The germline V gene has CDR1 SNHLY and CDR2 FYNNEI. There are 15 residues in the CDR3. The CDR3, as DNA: TGTGCCAGCAGTGACGGGACAGGGGGGAGCGGGGAGCTGTTTTTT. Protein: CASSDGTGGSGELFF.

The CDR3: CASSLGSAYGYTF. CDR3 in DNA: TGTGCCAGCAGTTTAGGCTCTGCCTATGGCTACACCTTC. This chain links TRBV27 with TRBJ1-2; D gene unclear. The CDR3 has 13 amino acids. Germline-derived CDR1 and CDR2 are MNHEY and SMNVEV (reference sequence). V was trimmed by 2 bases and J by 4 bases, leaving 8 bases between them.

The CDR3 DNA is TGTGCCAGCAGTTTAAAGCCAGTACTAAGGGAGACCCAGTACTTC. Translation: CASSLKPVLRETQYF. The V call is TRBV12-3 or TRBV12-4, the J call TRBJ2-5; D is undetermined. CDR3 length: 15 residues. Trimming left V 2 bases short and J 5 bases short, with 15 bases between.

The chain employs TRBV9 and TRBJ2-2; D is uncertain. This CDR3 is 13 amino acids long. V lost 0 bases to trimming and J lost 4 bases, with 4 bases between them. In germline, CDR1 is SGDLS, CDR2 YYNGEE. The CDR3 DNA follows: TGTGCCAGCAGCGTAGTGATCACCGGGGAGCTGTTTTTT. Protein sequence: CASSVVITGELFF.

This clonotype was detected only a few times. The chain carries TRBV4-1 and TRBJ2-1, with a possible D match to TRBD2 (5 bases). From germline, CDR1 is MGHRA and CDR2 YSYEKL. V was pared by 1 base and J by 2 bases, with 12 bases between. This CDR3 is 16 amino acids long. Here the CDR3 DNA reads TGCGCCAGCAGCCAAGCCCCGCGGGTCACCTACAATGAGCAGTTCTTC. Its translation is CASSQAPRVTYNEQFF.

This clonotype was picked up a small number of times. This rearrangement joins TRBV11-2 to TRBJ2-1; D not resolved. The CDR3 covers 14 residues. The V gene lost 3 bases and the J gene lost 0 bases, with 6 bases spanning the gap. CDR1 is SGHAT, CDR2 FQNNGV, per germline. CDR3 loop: CASSFVLSYNEQFF. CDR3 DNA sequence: TGTGCCAGCAGCTTCGTCCTCTCCTACAATGAGCAGTTCTTC.

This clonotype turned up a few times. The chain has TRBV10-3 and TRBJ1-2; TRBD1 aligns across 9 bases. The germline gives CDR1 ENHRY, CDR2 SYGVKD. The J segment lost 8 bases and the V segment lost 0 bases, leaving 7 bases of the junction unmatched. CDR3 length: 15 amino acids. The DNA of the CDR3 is TGTGCCATCAGTGAGTCCCCGGGACAGGGCGTCGGCTACACCTTC. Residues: CAISESPGQGVGYTF.

The CDR3 DNA follows: TGCGCCAGCAGCATAGGGCGGGAGAACACTGAAGCTTTCTTT. It is translated as CASSIGRENTEAFF. The J gene is TRBJ1-1, the V gene TRBV5-1; D call uncertain. The CDR3 is 14 amino acids. V dropped 4 bases and J dropped 1 base, with 11 bases sitting between them. CDR1 is SGHRS, CDR2 YFSETQ, per germline.

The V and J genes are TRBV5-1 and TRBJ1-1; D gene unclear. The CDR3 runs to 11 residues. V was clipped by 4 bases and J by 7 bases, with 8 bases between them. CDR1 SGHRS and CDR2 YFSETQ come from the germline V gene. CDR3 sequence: CASSIGLEAFF. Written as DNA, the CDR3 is TGCGCCAGCAGCATAGGACTTGAAGCTTTCTTT.

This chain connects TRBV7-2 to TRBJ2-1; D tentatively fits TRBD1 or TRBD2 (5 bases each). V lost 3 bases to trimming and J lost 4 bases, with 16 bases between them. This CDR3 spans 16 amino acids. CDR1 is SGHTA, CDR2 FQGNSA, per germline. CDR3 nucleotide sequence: TGTGCCAGCAGCTTGGCCGGGTGGGACGGTTACAATGAGCAGTTCTTC. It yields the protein CASSLAGWDGYNEQFF.

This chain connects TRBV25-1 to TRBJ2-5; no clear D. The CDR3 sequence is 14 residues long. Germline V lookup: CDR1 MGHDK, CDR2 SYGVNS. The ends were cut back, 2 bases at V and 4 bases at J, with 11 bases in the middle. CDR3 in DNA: TGTGCCAGCAGTGAAATTGGGCAGATAGAGACCCAGTACTTC. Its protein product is CASSEIGQIETQYF.

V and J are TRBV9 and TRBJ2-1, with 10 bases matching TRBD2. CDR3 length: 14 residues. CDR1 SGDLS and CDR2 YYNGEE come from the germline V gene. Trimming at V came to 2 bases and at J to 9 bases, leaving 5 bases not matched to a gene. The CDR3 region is CASSVWTSGTEQFF. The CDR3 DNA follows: TGTGCCAGCAGCGTTTGGACTAGCGGTACTGAGCAGTTCTTC. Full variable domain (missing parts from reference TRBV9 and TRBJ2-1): DSGVTQTPKHLITATGQRVTLRCSPRSGDLSVYWYQQSLDQGLQFLIQYYNGEERAKGNILERFSAQQFPDLHSELNLSSLELGDSALYFCASSVWTSGTEQFFGPGTRLTVL.

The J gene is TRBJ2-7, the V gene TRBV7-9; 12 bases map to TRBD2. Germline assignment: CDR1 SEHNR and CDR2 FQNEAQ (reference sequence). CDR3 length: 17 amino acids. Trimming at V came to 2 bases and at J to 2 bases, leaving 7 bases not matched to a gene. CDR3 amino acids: CASSLWTSGMDTYEQYF. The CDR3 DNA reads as TGTGCCAGCAGCTTATGGACTAGCGGGATGGATACCTACGAGCAGTACTTC.

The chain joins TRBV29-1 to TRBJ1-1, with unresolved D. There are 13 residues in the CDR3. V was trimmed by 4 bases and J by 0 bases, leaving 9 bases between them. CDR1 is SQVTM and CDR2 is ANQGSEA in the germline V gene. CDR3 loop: CSVAESMNTEAFF. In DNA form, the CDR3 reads TGCAGCGTTGCGGAGTCGATGAACACTGAAGCTTTCTTT.

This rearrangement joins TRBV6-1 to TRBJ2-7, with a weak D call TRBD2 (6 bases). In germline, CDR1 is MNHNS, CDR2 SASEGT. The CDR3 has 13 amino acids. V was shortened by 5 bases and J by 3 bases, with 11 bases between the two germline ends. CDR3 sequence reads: CASSMGLIYEQYF. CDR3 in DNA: TGTGCCAGCAGTATGGGACTGATCTACGAGCAGTACTTC.

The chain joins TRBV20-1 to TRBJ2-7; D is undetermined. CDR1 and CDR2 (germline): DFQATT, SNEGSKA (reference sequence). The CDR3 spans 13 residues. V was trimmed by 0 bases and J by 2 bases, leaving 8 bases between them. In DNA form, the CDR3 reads TGCAGTGCTAGAGACCGGCCGACCTACGAGCAGTACTTC. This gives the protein CSARDRPTYEQYF.

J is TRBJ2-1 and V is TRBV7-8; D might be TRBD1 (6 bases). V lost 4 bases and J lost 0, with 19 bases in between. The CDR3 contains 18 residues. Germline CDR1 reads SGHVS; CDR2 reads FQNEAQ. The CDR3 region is CASSSRGDRISSYNEQFF. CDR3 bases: TGTGCCAGCAGCTCCAGAGGAGACAGGATTAGCTCCTACAATGAGCAGTTCTTC.

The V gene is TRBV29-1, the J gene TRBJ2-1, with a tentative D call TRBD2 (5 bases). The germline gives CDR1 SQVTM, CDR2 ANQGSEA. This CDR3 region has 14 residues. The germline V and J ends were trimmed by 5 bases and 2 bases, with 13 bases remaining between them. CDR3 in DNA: TGCAGCGTTTCCGTAGCGTTAGCCTACAATGAGCAGTTCTTC. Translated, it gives CSVSVALAYNEQFF.

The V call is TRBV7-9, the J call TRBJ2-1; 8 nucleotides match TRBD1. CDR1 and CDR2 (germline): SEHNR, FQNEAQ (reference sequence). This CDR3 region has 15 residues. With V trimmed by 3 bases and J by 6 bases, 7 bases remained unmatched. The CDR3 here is CASSFTGTGVNEQFF. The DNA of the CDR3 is TGTGCCAGCAGCTTCACCGGGACAGGAGTCAATGAGCAGTTCTTC. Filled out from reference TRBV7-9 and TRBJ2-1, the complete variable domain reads DTGVSQNPRHKITKRGQNVTFRCDPISEHNRLYWYRQTLGQGPEFLTYFQNEAQLEKSRLLSDRFSAERPKGSFSTLEIQRTEQGDSAMYLCASSFTGTGVNEQFFGPGTRLTVL.

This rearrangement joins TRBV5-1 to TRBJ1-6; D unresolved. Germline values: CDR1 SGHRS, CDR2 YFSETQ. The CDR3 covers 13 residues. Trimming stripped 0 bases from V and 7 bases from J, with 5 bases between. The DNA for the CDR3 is TGCGCCAGCAGCTTGGTGGGAAATTCACCCCTCCACTTT. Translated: CASSLVGNSPLHF.